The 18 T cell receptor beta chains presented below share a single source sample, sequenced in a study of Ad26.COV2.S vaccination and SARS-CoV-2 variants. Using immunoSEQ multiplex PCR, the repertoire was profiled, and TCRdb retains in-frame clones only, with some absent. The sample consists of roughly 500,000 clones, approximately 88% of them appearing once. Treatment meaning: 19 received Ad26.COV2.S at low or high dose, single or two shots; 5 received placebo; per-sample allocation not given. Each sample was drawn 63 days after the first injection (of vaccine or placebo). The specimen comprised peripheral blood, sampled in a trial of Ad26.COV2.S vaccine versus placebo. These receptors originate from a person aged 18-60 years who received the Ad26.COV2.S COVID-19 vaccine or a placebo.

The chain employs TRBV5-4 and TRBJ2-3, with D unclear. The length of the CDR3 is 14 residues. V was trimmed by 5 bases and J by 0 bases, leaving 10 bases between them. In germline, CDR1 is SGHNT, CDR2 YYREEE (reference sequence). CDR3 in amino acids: CASRGSASTDTQYF. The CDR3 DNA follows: TGTGCCAGCAGGGGATCTGCCAGCACAGATACGCAGTATTTT. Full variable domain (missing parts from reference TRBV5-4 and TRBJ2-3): ETGVTQSPTHLIKTRGQQVTLRCSSQSGHNTVSWYQQALGQGPQFIFQYYREEENGRGNFPPRFSGLQFPNYSSELNVNALELDDSALYLCASRGSASTDTQYFGPGTRLTVL.

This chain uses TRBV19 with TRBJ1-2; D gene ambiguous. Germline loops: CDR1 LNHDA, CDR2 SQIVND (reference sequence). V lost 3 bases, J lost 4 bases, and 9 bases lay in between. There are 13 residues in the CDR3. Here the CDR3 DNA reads TGTGCCAGTAGTATTTGGGGTACCTATGGCTACACCTTC. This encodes CASSIWGTYGYTF.

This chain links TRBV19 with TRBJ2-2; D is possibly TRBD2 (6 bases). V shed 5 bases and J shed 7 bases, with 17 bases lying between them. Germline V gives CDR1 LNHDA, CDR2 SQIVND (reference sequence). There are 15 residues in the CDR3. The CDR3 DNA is TGTGCCAGTAGTGTCCTCGGGGGAATGGACGGGGAGCTGTTTTTT. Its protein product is CASSVLGGMDGELFF.

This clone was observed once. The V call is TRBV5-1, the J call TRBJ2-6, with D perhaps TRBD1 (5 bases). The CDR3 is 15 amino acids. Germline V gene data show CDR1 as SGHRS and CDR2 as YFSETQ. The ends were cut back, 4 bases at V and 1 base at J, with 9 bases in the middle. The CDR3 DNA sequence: TGCGCCAGCAGCCCGGCAGGGTCTGGGGCCAACGTCCTGACTTTC. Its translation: CASSPAGSGANVLTF.

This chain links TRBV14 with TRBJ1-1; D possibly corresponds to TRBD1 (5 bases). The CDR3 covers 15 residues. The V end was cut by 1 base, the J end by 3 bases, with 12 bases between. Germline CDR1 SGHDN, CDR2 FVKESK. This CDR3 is CASSQVRGGDTEAFF. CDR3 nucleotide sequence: TGTGCCAGCAGCCAAGTTCGTGGAGGGGACACTGAAGCTTTCTTT. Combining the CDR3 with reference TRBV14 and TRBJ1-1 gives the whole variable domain EAGVTQFPSHSVIEKGQTVTLRCDPISGHDNLYWYRRVMGKEIKFLLHFVKESKQDESGMPNNRFLAERTGGTYSTLKVQPAELEDSGVYFCASSQVRGGDTEAFFGQGTRLTVV.

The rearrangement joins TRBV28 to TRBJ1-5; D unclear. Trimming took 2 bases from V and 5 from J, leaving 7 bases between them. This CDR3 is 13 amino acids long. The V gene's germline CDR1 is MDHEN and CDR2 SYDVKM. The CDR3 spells CASSLEFYQPQHF. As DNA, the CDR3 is TGTGCCAGCAGTTTAGAGTTCTATCAGCCCCAGCATTTT.

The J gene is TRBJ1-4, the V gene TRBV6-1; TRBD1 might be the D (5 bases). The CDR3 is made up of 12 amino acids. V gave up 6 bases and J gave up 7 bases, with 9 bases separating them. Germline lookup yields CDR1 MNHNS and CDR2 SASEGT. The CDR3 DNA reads TGTGCCAGCAGCCAGGGTAGTGAAAAACTGTTTTTT. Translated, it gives CASSQGSEKLFF.

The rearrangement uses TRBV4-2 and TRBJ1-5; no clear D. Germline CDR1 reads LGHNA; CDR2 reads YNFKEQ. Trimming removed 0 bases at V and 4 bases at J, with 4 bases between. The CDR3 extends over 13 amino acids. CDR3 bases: TGTGCCAGCAGCCAAGAAGTAAATCAGCCCCAGCATTTT. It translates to CASSQEVNQPQHF.

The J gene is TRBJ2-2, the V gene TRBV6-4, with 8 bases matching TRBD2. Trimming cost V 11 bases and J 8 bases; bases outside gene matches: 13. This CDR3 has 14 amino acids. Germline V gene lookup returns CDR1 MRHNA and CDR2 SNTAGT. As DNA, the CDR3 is TGTGCCGGTCCGGGACTAGAGATAGAAGGGGAGCTGTTTTTT. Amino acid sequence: CAGPGLEIEGELFF.

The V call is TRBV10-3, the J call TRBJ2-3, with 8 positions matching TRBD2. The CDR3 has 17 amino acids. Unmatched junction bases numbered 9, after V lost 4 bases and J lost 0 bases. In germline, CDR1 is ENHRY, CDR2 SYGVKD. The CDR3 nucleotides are TGTGCCATCAGTGGCTGGTCGGGGGGGCCTAGCACAGATACGCAGTATTTT. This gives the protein CAISGWSGGPSTDTQYF.

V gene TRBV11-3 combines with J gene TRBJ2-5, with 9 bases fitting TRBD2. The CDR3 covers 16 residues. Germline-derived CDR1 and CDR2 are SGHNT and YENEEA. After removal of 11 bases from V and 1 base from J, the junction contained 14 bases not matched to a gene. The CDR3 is CAGGLREGPFQETQYF. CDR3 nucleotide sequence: TGTGCCGGGGGTTTGCGGGAGGGCCCGTTCCAAGAGACCCAGTACTTC.

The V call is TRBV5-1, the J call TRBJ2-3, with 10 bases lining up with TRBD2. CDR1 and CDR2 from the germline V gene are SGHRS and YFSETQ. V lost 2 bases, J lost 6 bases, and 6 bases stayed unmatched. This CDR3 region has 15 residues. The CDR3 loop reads CASSFTSGRGDTQYF. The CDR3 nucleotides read TGCGCCAGCAGCTTCACCAGCGGGAGGGGGGATACGCAGTATTTT.

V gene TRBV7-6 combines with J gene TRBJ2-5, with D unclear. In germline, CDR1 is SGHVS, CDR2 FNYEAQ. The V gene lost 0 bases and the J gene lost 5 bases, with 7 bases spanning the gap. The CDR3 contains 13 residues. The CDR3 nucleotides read TGTGCCAGCAGCTTAGCCGGCGGTGAGACCCAGTACTTC. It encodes CASSLAGGETQYF.

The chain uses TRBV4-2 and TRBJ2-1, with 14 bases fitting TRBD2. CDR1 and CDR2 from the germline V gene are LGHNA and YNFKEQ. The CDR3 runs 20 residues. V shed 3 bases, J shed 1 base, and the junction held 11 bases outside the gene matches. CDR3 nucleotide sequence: TGTGCCAGCAGCCAGGTACCGGGACTAGCGGGAGTAGGATCCTACAATGAGCAGTTCTTC. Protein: CASSQVPGLAGVGSYNEQFF.

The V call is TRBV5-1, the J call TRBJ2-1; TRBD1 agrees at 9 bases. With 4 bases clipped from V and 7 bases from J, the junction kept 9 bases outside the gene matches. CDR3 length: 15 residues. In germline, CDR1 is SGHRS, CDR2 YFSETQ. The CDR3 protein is CASSLTGGYLNEQFF. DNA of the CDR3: TGCGCCAGCAGCCTAACAGGGGGCTACCTAAATGAGCAGTTCTTC. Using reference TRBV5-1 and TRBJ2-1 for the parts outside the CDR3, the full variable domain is KAGVTQTPRYLIKTRGQQVTLSCSPISGHRSVSWYQQTPGQGLQFLFEYFSETQRNKGNFPGRFSGRQFSNSRSEMNVSTLELGDSALYLCASSLTGGYLNEQFFGPGTRLTVL.

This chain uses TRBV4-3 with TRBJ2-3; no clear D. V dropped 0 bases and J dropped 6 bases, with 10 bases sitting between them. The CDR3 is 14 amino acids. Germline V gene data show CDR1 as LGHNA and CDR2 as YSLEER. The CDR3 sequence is CASSQDAPVDTQYF. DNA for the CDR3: TGCGCCAGCAGCCAAGATGCTCCCGTGGATACGCAGTATTTT.

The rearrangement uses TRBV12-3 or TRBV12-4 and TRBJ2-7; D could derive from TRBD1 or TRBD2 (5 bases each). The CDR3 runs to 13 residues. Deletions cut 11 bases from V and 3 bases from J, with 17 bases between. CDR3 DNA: TGTGCCTCAACCACGGGGCCACGCTACGAGCAGTACTTC. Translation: CASTTGPRYEQYF.

CDR3 DNA sequence: TGTGCCAGCAGTGAGGGACTAGCGGGACGGGAGACCCAGTACTTC. It is translated as CASSEGLAGRETQYF. V usage is TRBV25-1 and J usage is TRBJ2-5, with 13 bases lining up with TRBD2. The CDR3 loop spans 15 amino acids. After removal of 3 bases from V and 5 bases from J, the junction contained 3 bases not matched to a gene. Per the germline V gene, CDR1 is MGHDK and CDR2 is SYGVNS.